Presented here are 9 T cell receptor beta chains from one specimen sequenced in a study of shared clonotypes between healthy human individuals. Generated by immunoSEQ multiplex PCR, the TCRdb table keeps only in-frame clones and is missing some. This table has roughly 520,000 clones, approximately 94% appearing once. Sample: naive CD4+ T cells sorted from blood. Subset specified: CD45RA+ positively selected. These receptors originate from a woman in her twenties or thirties in good health.

The rearrangement joins TRBV28 to TRBJ2-5; TRBD1 matches 8 bases. The J call may be in error: the DNA end matches TRBJ2-7 better. Germline CDR1 reads MDHEN; CDR2 reads SYDVKM. This CDR3 region has 13 residues. The chain's CDR3 is CASTRTGTYEQYF. CDR3 in DNA: TGTGCCAGCACTCGGACAGGGACCTACGAGCAGTACTTC.

The chain joins TRBV10-1 to TRBJ1-1; no clear D. The CDR3 is made up of 16 amino acids. V was cut by 0 bases and J by 11 bases, with 22 bases left in between. CDR1 is WNHNN and CDR2 is SYGVQD in the germline V gene (reference sequence). DNA of the CDR3: TGCGCCAGCAGTGAGTCTCGGCTACATCCCTCCTCCCCCGCTTTCTTT. The encoded protein is CASSESRLHPSSPAFF.

This clone was picked up one time. The chain couples TRBV27 to TRBJ2-3; 9 bases are a match to TRBD2. The CDR3 is made up of 15 amino acids. Germline V gives CDR1 MNHEY, CDR2 SMNVEV (reference sequence). J gave up 6 bases and V 3 bases, and 7 bases lay outside the gene matches. The CDR3 DNA reads TGTGCCAGCAGTTTGGCTAGCGGGGTGGGGGATACGCAGTATTTT. This translates into CASSLASGVGDTQYF.

This sequence joins TRBV11-2 and TRBJ2-5, with a possible D match to TRBD2 (5 bases). The CDR3 is made up of 13 amino acids. Germline V gives CDR1 SGHAT, CDR2 FQNNGV. Trimming stripped 8 bases from V and 3 bases from J, with 13 bases between. CDR3 in DNA: TGTGCCAGCGGAGGAGTAAGGGAAGAGACCCAGTACTTC. Translated: CASGGVREETQYF.

This chain links TRBV6-1 with TRBJ2-7, with 8 bases that match TRBD1. Germline CDR1 reads MNHNS; CDR2 reads SASEGT. The ends lost 6 bases at V and 1 base at J; junction bases unmatched: 5. The CDR3 has 14 amino acids. DNA of the CDR3: TGTGCCAGCAGCATAAGACAGGGGTCCTACGAGCAGTACTTC. This codes for CASSIRQGSYEQYF.

In this sample, this clone turned up once. The chain has TRBV5-4 and TRBJ1-2; 7 positions match TRBD1. Germline V gives CDR1 SGHNT, CDR2 YYREEE (reference sequence). Losses at the gene ends were 1 base for V and 4 bases for J; bases not matched to a gene: 10. The length of the CDR3 is 16 residues. For the CDR3, the DNA is TGTGCCAGCAGCTTGAGACGCCAGGGGGGCCTCTATGGCTACACCTTC. This gives the protein CASSLRRQGGLYGYTF. The variable domain in full, with the rest retrieved from reference TRBV5-4 and TRBJ1-2, is ETGVTQSPTHLIKTRGQQVTLRCSSQSGHNTVSWYQQALGQGPQFIFQYYREEENGRGNFPPRFSGLQFPNYSSELNVNALELDDSALYLCASSLRRQGGLYGYTFGSGTRLTVV.

The gene calls are TRBV15 and TRBJ2-7, with 10 bases matching TRBD1. The CDR3 has 16 residues. V gave up 0 bases and J gave up 6 bases; unmatched junction bases: 8. Germline-derived CDR1 and CDR2 are LNHNV and YYDKDF (reference sequence). DNA of the CDR3: TGTGCCACCAGCAGAGAAAGACAGGGGGCCTCGCGCGAGCAGTACTTC. It is translated as CATSRERQGASREQYF.

Here the CDR3 reads CASSIRTGTSGGSEQYF. CDR3 bases: TGTGCCAGTAGTATCCGCACAGGGACTAGCGGGGGCTCCGAGCAGTACTTC. V is TRBV19 and J is TRBJ2-7, with 14 nucleotides matching TRBD2. The CDR3 runs to 17 residues. Germline loops: CDR1 LNHDA, CDR2 SQIVND (reference sequence). With 3 bases clipped from V and 6 bases from J, the junction kept 10 bases outside the gene matches.

V is TRBV5-5 and J is TRBJ2-7; weak D call: TRBD2 (6 bases). Trimming stripped 0 bases from V and 0 bases from J, with 10 bases between. Germline CDR1 SGHKS, CDR2 YYEKEE (reference sequence). The CDR3 loop spans 15 amino acids. In DNA form, the CDR3 reads TGTGCCAGCAGCTTGGGACTGACTAGCTCCTACGAGCAGTACTTC. Residues: CASSLGLTSSYEQYF.